Below, 2 T cell receptor beta chains from the same sample are listed, as sequenced in a study of T cell changes during pregnancy in multiple sclerosis. Profiling relied on immunoSEQ multiplex PCR, and the TCRdb table lists in-frame clones only, not all of them. The sample has about 68,000 clones; about 89% are singletons. Sequences were derived from peripheral blood, sampled in the second trimester of pregnancy. The receptor set was obtained from a female donor with multiple sclerosis, enrolled in a pregnancy study.

The rearrangement links TRBV14 to TRBJ1-2; 7 bases match TRBD1. This CDR3 comprises 14 residues. After removal of 3 bases from V and 3 bases from J, the junction contained 4 bases not matched to a gene. Germline V lookup: CDR1 SGHDN, CDR2 FVKESK. Here the CDR3 reads CASSQTGIDYGYTF. As DNA, the CDR3 is TGTGCCAGCAGCCAGACAGGGATCGACTATGGCTACACCTTC.

This rearrangement joins TRBV4-2 to TRBJ1-3, with D tentatively TRBD1 (5 bases). Trimming took off 0 bases at V and 0 bases at J, with 12 bases between the two ends. Germline CDR1 and CDR2: LGHNA and YNFKEQ. The CDR3 has 17 residues. In nucleotides, the CDR3 is TGTGCCAGCAGCCAAGATGGGGGGGGGACCTCTGGAAACACCATATATTTT. Translated: CASSQDGGGTSGNTIYF.